One sample yielded the 32 T cell receptor beta chains listed below, sequenced in a study of HIV-infected patients and healthy controls. Each CDR3 protein is one row after TCRdb ran MiXCR on the 5' RACE reads. The sample records some 19,000 distinct CDR3 sequences, over 15% being singletons. The sequencing sample was made of CD8+ T cells from blood. These receptor sequences come from a human donor in good health.

This clonotype was recorded many times. J is TRBJ2-3 and V is TRBV5-4; 10 bases match TRBD2. In germline, CDR1 is SGHNT, CDR2 YYREEE (reference sequence). The CDR3 covers 18 residues. Unmatched junction bases numbered 7, after V lost 0 bases and J lost 0 bases. For the CDR3, the DNA is TGTGCCAGCAGCTTGGCAGCGGGGGGGCGTATGAGCACAGATACGCAGTATTTT. Encoded protein: CASSLAAGGRMSTDTQYF.

The chain combines TRBV7-9 with TRBJ2-2; D ambiguous. V was pared by 3 bases and J by 0 bases, with 2 bases between. The CDR3 has 13 amino acids. The germline V gene encodes CDR1 SEHNR and CDR2 FQNEAQ (reference sequence). The CDR3 bases are TGTGCCAGCAGCTTGACGAACACCGGGGAGCTGTTTTTT. Translation gives CASSLTNTGELFF.

The rearrangement joins TRBV12-3 or TRBV12-4 to TRBJ1-2; no definite D call. The CDR3 is 14 residues long. V was cut by 4 bases and J by 3 bases, with 12 bases left in between. CDR3 region: CASSWTYPDYGYTF. Written as DNA, the CDR3 is TGTGCCAGCAGTTGGACCTATCCCGACTATGGCTACACCTTC.

In this sample, this clonotype turned up many times. CDR3 sequence (DNA): TGTGCCAGCAGCCAATTACCGGACTATACGAACACCGGGGAGCTGTTTTTT. Translating it yields CASSQLPDYTNTGELFF. The genes are TRBV4-2 and TRBJ2-2; TRBD2 is a possible D gene (6 bases). This CDR3 spans 17 amino acids. V lost 2 bases, J lost 0 bases, and 13 bases lay in between. CDR1 and CDR2 from the germline V gene are LGHNA and YNFKEQ.

This clonotype was observed a handful of times. The CDR3 reads CASSLSEDINQPQHF. As DNA, the CDR3 is TGTGCCAGCAGCTTATCAGAGGACATCAATCAGCCCCAGCATTTT. The rearrangement uses TRBV7-2 and TRBJ1-5; tentative D call: TRBD1 (5 bases). V lost 2 bases and J 3 bases, leaving 11 bases between the germline ends. This CDR3 has 15 residues. Per the germline V gene, CDR1 is SGHTA and CDR2 is FQGNSA. The entire variable domain, with the rest obtained from reference TRBV7-2 and TRBJ1-5, is as follows: GAGVSQSPSNKVTEKGKDVELRCDPISGHTALYWYRQSLGQGLEFLIYFQGNSAPDKSGLPSDRFSAERTGGSVSTLTIQRTQQEDSAVYLCASSLSEDINQPQHFGDGTRLSIL.

The CDR3 nucleotides are TGTGCCAGCAGCCTCGGACTAGCACCTAGCCTCGAGCAGTACTTC. It yields the protein CASSLGLAPSLEQYF. This chain links TRBV7-2 with TRBJ2-7, with 8 nucleotides matching TRBD2. The CDR3 contains 15 residues. V trimming: 5 bases; J trimming: 6 bases; junction bases outside the gene matches: 12. Germline values: CDR1 SGHTA, CDR2 FQGNSA.

This clonotype was seen many times. The V gene is TRBV21-1, the J gene TRBJ2-3; the D call in the table, TRBD2, was not verified against the DNA. TRBV21-1 is marked as a pseudogene. The CDR3 is made up of 14 amino acids. CDR3 residues: CASSSGNVTDTQYF. For the CDR3, the DNA is TGTGCCAGCAGCAGCGGGAACGTCACAGATACGCAGTATTTT.

This clonotype was observed at least ten times. The chain carries TRBV7-9 and TRBJ2-3, with 10 positions matching TRBD2. The CDR3 extends over 15 amino acids. The germline CDR1 and CDR2 sequences are SEHNR and FQNEAQ (reference sequence). V was pared by 2 bases and J by 1 base, with 0 bases of the junction left unmatched. CDR3 sequence reads: CASSLTSGGTDTQYF. Here the CDR3 DNA reads TGTGCCAGCAGCTTAACTAGCGGGGGCACAGATACGCAGTATTTT.

This clonotype was counted many times. The chain employs TRBV9 and TRBJ2-2; 8 bases are shared with TRBD2. The length of the CDR3 is 14 residues. Trimming at V came to 4 bases and at J to 4 bases, leaving 3 bases not matched to a gene. Germline V gene data show CDR1 as SGDLS and CDR2 as YYNGEE. The chain's CDR3 is CASSPGRVTGELFF. The CDR3, as DNA: TGTGCCAGCAGCCCCGGGAGGGTCACCGGGGAGCTGTTTTTT.

A remark on this clonotype: Because it lacks the conserved phenylalanine or tryptophan at the end, this CDR3 is likely a read error. The chain is built from TRBV6-2 or TRBV6-3 and TRBJ2-2; D gene unclear. The CDR3 has 13 residues. CDR1 is MNHEY and CDR2 is SVGEGT in the germline V gene. The V end was cut by 6 bases, the J end by 8 bases, with 13 bases between. DNA for the CDR3: TGTGCCAGCAGCCTCGTCGAAGTAGGGGAGCTGTTTTTG. It is translated as CASSLVEVGELFL.

There are a few counts of this clonotype. This chain uses TRBV5-1 with TRBJ2-1; D is undetermined. Trimming stripped 5 bases from V and 3 bases from J, with 9 bases between. The CDR3 sequence is 13 residues long. Germline V gives CDR1 SGHRS, CDR2 YFSETQ. The chain's CDR3 is CASSSAVYNEQFF. The CDR3 nucleotides read TGCGCCAGCAGTTCGGCTGTCTACAATGAGCAGTTCTTC.

The table lists this clonotype with many counts. This rearrangement joins TRBV12-3 or TRBV12-4 to TRBJ1-2, with D unresolved. V lost 6 bases and J 4 bases, leaving 21 bases between the germline ends. The CDR3 has 16 amino acids. In nucleotides, the CDR3 is TGTGCCAGCAGCTCCCTGGGCCCTAACGATATCTATGGCTACACCTTC. Protein sequence: CASSSLGPNDIYGYTF.

V and J are TRBV19 and TRBJ2-2; D is ambiguous. CDR3 length: 13 amino acids. The ends were cut back, 3 bases at V and 6 bases at J, with 8 bases in the middle. Germline V gives CDR1 LNHDA, CDR2 SQIVND (reference sequence). The CDR3 DNA reads as TGTGCCAGTAGTATGGGCACGGCCGGGGAGCTGTTTTTT. Protein product: CASSMGTAGELFF.

Ten or more counts support this clonotype. The chain recombines TRBV7-2 with TRBJ1-5; no definite D call. The V gene lost 5 bases and the J gene lost 0 bases, with 11 bases spanning the gap. CDR3 length: 15 amino acids. Germline lookup yields CDR1 SGHTA and CDR2 FQGNSA. CDR3 loop: CASSPKVYSNQPQHF. The CDR3 DNA is TGTGCCAGCAGCCCGAAAGTTTATAGCAATCAGCCCCAGCATTTT.

The chain carries TRBV20-1 and TRBJ2-3; TRBD1 matches 8 bases. Germline V CDR1 and CDR2: DFQATT, SNEGSKA (reference sequence). With V trimmed by 0 bases and J by 8 bases, 7 bases remained unmatched. The CDR3 loop spans 14 amino acids. CDR3 amino acids: CSARDTDRGGTQYF. CDR3 DNA sequence: TGCAGTGCTAGAGATACTGACAGGGGCGGTACGCAGTATTTT.

The chain recombines TRBV7-2 with TRBJ2-7, with D possibly matching TRBD1 (5 bases). CDR3 length equals 15 residues. Trimming took off 0 bases at V and 4 bases at J, with 13 bases between the two ends. Germline CDR1 is SGHTA and CDR2 is FQGNSA. In DNA form, the CDR3 reads TGTGCCAGCAGCTTAGCAGGGGCCGGCCTTTACGAGCAGTACTTC. Its protein product is CASSLAGAGLYEQYF.

This clonotype was counted at least ten times. J is TRBJ2-2 and V is TRBV6-5, with D perhaps TRBD1 (6 bases). The ends were cut back, 0 bases at V and 3 bases at J, with 11 bases in the middle. The CDR3 is 16 residues long. The germline gives CDR1 MNHEY, CDR2 SVGAGI. The CDR3 loop reads CASSYSGTSYTGELFF. DNA for the CDR3: TGTGCCAGCAGTTACTCCGGGACAAGCTACACCGGGGAGCTGTTTTTT.

This clonotype was counted a few times. The gene calls are TRBV4-3 and TRBJ2-2; no firm D call. The CDR3 spans 13 residues. CDR1 LGHNA and CDR2 YSLEER come from the germline V gene. The germline V and J ends were trimmed by 0 bases and 5 bases, with 4 bases remaining between them. Here the CDR3 DNA reads TGCGCCAGCAGCCAAGAACTAACCGGGGAGCTGTTTTTT. Amino acid sequence: CASSQELTGELFF.

The table lists this clonotype with a few counts. The chain employs TRBV18 and TRBJ2-3, with 7 nucleotides matching TRBD1. V was pared by 3 bases and J by 5 bases, with 8 bases of the junction left unmatched. Looked up from germline, CDR1 is KGHSH and CDR2 is LQKENI. This CDR3 comprises 15 residues. CDR3: CASSPRQGGRDTQYF. CDR3 bases: TGTGCCAGCTCACCGCGACAGGGTGGGCGAGATACGCAGTATTTT.

In its sample, this clonotype was seen many times. J is TRBJ2-1 and V is TRBV7-2; D perhaps matches TRBD2 (6 bases). Trimming removed 1 base from V and 3 bases from J, with 13 bases in between. This CDR3 has 16 residues. Germline lookup yields CDR1 SGHTA and CDR2 FQGNSA. For the CDR3, the DNA is TGTGCCAGCAGCTTAGTCGGCGGGACCTTCTACAATGAGCAGTTCTTC. This translates into CASSLVGGTFYNEQFF. Full variable domain (missing parts from reference TRBV7-2 and TRBJ2-1): GAGVSQSPSNKVTEKGKDVELRCDPISGHTALYWYRQSLGQGLEFLIYFQGNSAPDKSGLPSDRFSAERTGGSVSTLTIQRTQQEDSAVYLCASSLVGGTFYNEQFFGPGTRLTVL.

The chain links TRBV19 to TRBJ1-1, with D hard to call. The germline V gene encodes CDR1 LNHDA and CDR2 SQIVND (reference sequence). Trimming took 3 bases from V and 1 from J, leaving 18 bases between them. The CDR3 spans 17 residues. CDR3 in amino acids: CASSMGFWLETNTEAFF. Written as DNA, the CDR3 is TGTGCCAGTAGTATGGGATTTTGGTTGGAAACGAACACTGAAGCTTTCTTT.

The table lists this clonotype with a few counts. The chain combines TRBV9 with TRBJ2-5; D may be TRBD1 or TRBD2 (5 bases each). This CDR3 is 16 amino acids long. The germline V and J ends were trimmed by 0 bases and 1 base, with 13 bases remaining between them. From germline, CDR1 is SGDLS and CDR2 YYNGEE. The CDR3 DNA reads TGTGCCAGCAGCGTAGGGGAGACAGCACCCCAAGAGACCCAGTACTTC. This gives the protein CASSVGETAPQETQYF. Drawing the rest from reference TRBV9 and TRBJ2-5, the complete variable domain is DSGVTQTPKHLITATGQRVTLRCSPRSGDLSVYWYQQSLDQGLQFLIQYYNGEERAKGNILERFSAQQFPDLHSELNLSSLELGDSALYFCASSVGETAPQETQYFGPGTRLLVL.

This clonotype was seen at least ten times. The chain carries TRBV5-6 and TRBJ1-1; unclear D gene. Germline values: CDR1 SGHDT, CDR2 YYEEEE. The CDR3 is made up of 12 amino acids. V was cut by 7 bases and J by 1 base, with 8 bases left in between. CDR3 region: CASRDGNTEAFF. The CDR3 DNA sequence: TGTGCCAGCCGCGACGGGAACACTGAAGCTTTCTTT.

This clonotype has a handful of counts. The V and J genes are TRBV12-3 or TRBV12-4 and TRBJ2-7; D gene uncertain. The CDR3 totals 13 residues. V lost 6 bases to trimming and J lost 1 base, with 10 bases between them. CDR3 DNA: TGTGCCAGCAGGCCACCCCTTTCCTACGAGCAGTACTTC. It is translated as CASRPPLSYEQYF.

The chain links TRBV6-5 to TRBJ2-2, with D unresolved. Germline V gene data show CDR1 as MNHEY and CDR2 as SVGAGI. There are 13 residues in the CDR3. V was trimmed by 0 bases and J by 6 bases, leaving 5 bases between them. The CDR3 loop reads CASSYSSSGELFF. The CDR3 DNA follows: TGTGCCAGCAGTTACTCCTCGTCCGGGGAGCTGTTTTTT.

This clonotype was observed many times. This chain joins TRBV5-1 and TRBJ2-1; D gene unclear. Germline V gives CDR1 SGHRS, CDR2 YFSETQ. This CDR3 comprises 17 residues. Deletions cut 2 bases from V and 3 bases from J, with 18 bases between. The CDR3 coding sequence is TGCGCCAGCAGCTTCCTGGCCCTCCGTCAAAACTACAATGAGCAGTTCTTC. It codes for CASSFLALRQNYNEQFF.

This clonotype was picked up a small number of times. The genes are TRBV6-6 and TRBJ2-7; D remains ambiguous. The CDR3 length is 17 residues. The germline V and J ends were trimmed by 5 bases and 3 bases, with 23 bases remaining between them. Germline V gene lookup returns CDR1 MNHNY and CDR2 SVGAGI (reference sequence). CDR3 DNA sequence: TGTGCCAGCAGTCCTAGTATGCCAGGCATGATCATCTACGAGCAGTACTTC. Amino acid sequence: CASSPSMPGMIIYEQYF.

The chain couples TRBV19 to TRBJ2-1, with 8 bases matching TRBD2. Germline V gene sequence: CDR1 LNHDA, CDR2 SQIVND (reference sequence). J was trimmed by 9 bases and V by 3 bases; bases with no gene match: 7. There are 14 residues in the CDR3. The CDR3 nucleotides read TGTGCCAGTAGTATCGGACTAGCAGGGACTGAGCAGTTCTTC. Its translation is CASSIGLAGTEQFF.

This clonotype was detected ten times or more. CDR3 nucleotides: TGTGCCAGCAGCCTCTCCAACACTGAAGCTTTCTTT. Amino acid sequence: CASSLSNTEAFF. This sequence joins TRBV7-9 and TRBJ1-1; the D is unclear. Germline-derived CDR1 and CDR2 are SEHNR and FQNEAQ (reference sequence). This CDR3 is built from 12 residues. The V gene lost 5 bases and the J gene lost 2 bases, with 6 bases spanning the gap.

The CDR3 reads CATSPSGRADTQYF. The CDR3 nucleotides read TGTGCCACCTCCCCTAGCGGGAGGGCTGATACGCAGTATTTT. The chain uses TRBV24-1 and TRBJ2-3; 12 bases are shared with TRBD2. The CDR3 runs to 14 residues. Germline V gene lookup returns CDR1 KGHDR and CDR2 SFDVKD. V lost 9 bases and J lost 6; bases outside the gene matches: 6.

The chain links TRBV6-1 to TRBJ1-2; D is uncertain. The CDR3 totals 13 residues. Germline lookup yields CDR1 MNHNS and CDR2 SASEGT. Deletions cut 1 base from V and 6 bases from J, with 9 bases between. As DNA, the CDR3 is TGTGCCAGCAGTGAAGGGGAAGCTGATGGCTACACCTTC. Protein product: CASSEGEADGYTF.

This clonotype has at least ten counts. The chain employs TRBV28 and TRBJ2-2; tentative D call: TRBD2 (7 bases). The CDR3 contains 13 residues. Trimming left V 9 bases short and J 4 bases short, with 12 bases between. CDR1 is MDHEN and CDR2 is SYDVKM in the germline V gene. DNA for the CDR3: TGTGCCAGTTCCCGGGGGGCCACCGGGGAGCTGTTTTTT. Protein product: CASSRGATGELFF.